The rows below give T cell receptor beta chains drawn from one sample of a study of cytomegalovirus exposure and HLA in healthy donors. Assay: immunoSEQ multiplex PCR; the TCRdb copy retains only in-frame clones and omits some. The sample contains about 400,000 clones, 70% to 90% of which appear only once. Source material: PBMCs. The receptor source for this set is a woman aged 18-30 years in good health and CMV-seronegative. CDR3s leave out the opening cysteine and the closing phenylalanine or tryptophan. D genes are given only for firm matches. Clone size appears in some rows only: once, few, many, or a class for an expanded clone.

abundance,d_gene,v_gene,len,j_gene,CDR3aa
-,-,TRBV28,11,TRBJ1-4,ASSLFISQKLF
-,-,TRBV27,18,TRBJ2-4,ASSDNPGQNELRGKNIQY
-,-,TRBV27,12,TRBJ1-5,ASSLGQSNQPQH
-,-,TRBV5-4,13,TRBJ2-2,ASSLRTTQGGELF
once,TRBD1,TRBV9,12,TRBJ2-7,ASSATGGGYEQY
once,-,TRBV28,13,TRBJ1-2,ASSPPTYGDYGYT
once,TRBD2,TRBV28,13,TRBJ2-7,ASSLKAGVLYEQY
-,TRBD1,TRBV30,10,TRBJ1-2,AWGQGAYGYT
-,-,TRBV11-2,14,TRBJ2-3,ASSPRARGSTDTQY
-,-,TRBV6-1,16,TRBJ2-3,ASSEEEGALLSTDTQY
once,-,TRBV27,13,TRBJ1-6,ASRRTVFFESPLH
-,-,TRBV7-8,13,TRBJ1-1,ASSLNTGRNTEAF
-,TRBD2,TRBV19,12,TRBJ2-5,ASSTSGAKMTQY
-,TRBD2,TRBV30,13,TRBJ2-1,AWIGGASGGSEQF
once,-,TRBV28,10,TRBJ2-7,ASSYTSLGAY
-,-,TRBV30,11,TRBJ1-5,AWSTGGPQPQH
-,-,TRBV27,15,TRBJ2-6,ASTSVRASSGANVLT
-,TRBD2,TRBV5-4,13,TRBJ2-7,ASRFEQRGDYEQY
-,-,TRBV5-6,15,TRBJ1-5,ASSSPLRDRLNQPQH
-,-,TRBV9,12,TRBJ2-3,ASSPYPGTDTQY
-,-,TRBV27,12,TRBJ1-5,ASSPGQLNQPQH
-,-,TRBV29-1,10,TRBJ1-2,SVSTVNYGYT
-,-,TRBV7-9,12,TRBJ1-1,ASSLQSKNTEAF
-,TRBD1,TRBV2,11,TRBJ2-5,ASSEDRGETQY
-,TRBD1,TRBV9,12,TRBJ2-7,ASSGTGGADEQY
-,TRBD2,TRBV6-6,11,TRBJ2-1,ATSGGPYNEQF
-,-,TRBV28,14,TRBJ2-3,ASSLASSTLTDTQY
-,-,TRBV27,11,TRBJ2-5,ASSFGIGETQY
-,TRBD2,TRBV25-1,13,TRBJ2-7,ASSGGGTNGYEQY
once,TRBD1,TRBV9,14,TRBJ1-3,ASSVAGGALGNTIY
-,TRBD2,TRBV11-1,17,TRBJ2-1,ASTGEGPAPNPSYNEQF
few,TRBD1,TRBV5-6,14,TRBJ2-1,ASSSTGDNKYNEQF
-,-,TRBV27,15,TRBJ1-3,ASSLSYRAFSGNTIY
-,-,TRBV19,12,TRBJ2-3,ASSPRASTDTQY
once,TRBD1,TRBV29-1,15,TRBJ2-3,SVEDARWTGFTDTQY
-,-,TRBV5-1,13,TRBJ1-3,ASSLYGSSGNTIY
-,TRBD1,TRBV7-9,13,TRBJ1-2,ASSRELIQGDGYT
-,TRBD2,TRBV5-4,14,TRBJ2-7,ASSLIITSGGAEQY
once,TRBD2,TRBV6-5,13,TRBJ2-1,ASSQTSGVYNEQF
-,-,TRBV27,10,TRBJ1-1,ASREVRGRTF
once,-,TRBV27,11,TRBJ2-6,ASSAKYRNVLT
-,-,TRBV6-6,12,TRBJ1-1,ASSYSAGYTEAF
-,-,TRBV6-1,15,TRBJ2-6,ASSEVPGQSGANVLT
-,TRBD1,TRBV6-1,13,TRBJ2-7,ASSAQGAMIYEQY
few,-,TRBV25-1,12,TRBJ1-5,ASSETVSNQPQH
-,-,TRBV5-1,15,TRBJ2-2,ASSLAVSLANTGELF
-,-,TRBV21-1,14,TRBJ1-2,ASSGSTGPTSYGYT
-,-,TRBV15,13,TRBJ1-4,ATSRNAGDREKLF
-,-,TRBV9,11,TRBJ1-5,ASSVGTDQPQH
-,-,TRBV6-5,13,TRBJ2-7,ASSYSNRDMDEQY
-,-,TRBV28,11,TRBJ1-1,ASIGTSLTEAF
few,-,TRBV10-3,14,TRBJ1-3,AISEFLANSGNTIY
-,TRBD2,TRBV30,12,TRBJ2-2,AWSEGLVAGELF
-,-,TRBV7-9,12,TRBJ1-4,ATNNRVDLEKLF
-,TRBD1,TRBV5-5,12,TRBJ2-7,ASSGGTGPYEQY